The 8 T cell receptor beta chains presented below share a single source sample, sequenced in a study of technical replicates of blood from a handful of donors. TCRdb's copy holds only in-frame clones and misses some; the assay was immunoSEQ multiplex PCR. The sample contains tens of thousands of clones, around 92% of which appear only once. Sequencing was done on a sample of PBMCs. These receptors were taken from a human donor in good health. Some clones in this sample may be carry-over from other donors' samples.

The chain carries TRBV11-2 and TRBJ1-3; a possible D gene is TRBD1 (6 bases). Germline CDR1 is SGHAT and CDR2 is FQNNGV. The CDR3 contains 16 residues. V gave up 5 bases and J gave up 0 bases, with 14 bases separating them. The CDR3 nucleotides are TGTGCCAGCAGCCGATACCAGGGACACTCTGGAAACACCATATATTTT. Its protein is CASSRYQGHSGNTIYF.

The gene calls are TRBV7-8 and TRBJ1-1; tentatively, D is TRBD1 (5 bases). The CDR3 length is 13 residues. The ends were cut back, 5 bases at V and 4 bases at J, with 11 bases in the middle. From germline, CDR1 is SGHVS and CDR2 FQNEAQ. CDR3 amino acids: CASSKMGGTEAFF. Written as DNA, the CDR3 is TGTGCCAGCAGCAAAATGGGGGGCACTGAAGCTTTCTTT.

The rearrangement links TRBV6-5 to TRBJ1-3; 7 bases line up with TRBD1. V lost 5 bases, J lost 3 bases, and 4 bases stayed unmatched. This CDR3 spans 14 amino acids. Germline V CDR1 and CDR2: MNHEY, SVGAGI. The CDR3 sequence is CASSAGGGGNTIYF. The DNA of the CDR3 is TGTGCCAGCAGTGCAGGGGGAGGTGGAAACACCATATATTTT.

The sample holds a few counts of this clone. The chain combines TRBV19 with TRBJ1-5; D possibly corresponds to TRBD1 (5 bases). The CDR3 is 17 residues long. Germline V gene data show CDR1 as LNHDA and CDR2 as SQIVND (reference sequence). The V end lost 6 bases, the J end lost 5 bases, and 23 bases lay between the germline ends. CDR3 DNA sequence: TGTGCCAGTAGGCCAACCCTCTACGGGGGGAGAGATCAGCCCCAGCATTTT. Translated: CASRPTLYGGRDQPQHF.

CDR3 DNA sequence: TGTGCCAGCAGGCCGGACAGCGGCACTGAAGCTTTCTTT. Its protein is CASRPDSGTEAFF. The gene calls are TRBV7-9 and TRBJ1-1, with D possibly matching TRBD1 (6 bases). Trimming shortened V by 6 bases and J by 4 bases, and 12 bases separated the two germline ends. Germline values: CDR1 SEHNR, CDR2 FQNEAQ (reference sequence). CDR3 length equals 13 residues.

This chain uses TRBV19 with TRBJ2-3; 10 bases fit TRBD2. Trimming removed 5 bases from V and 6 bases from J; junction bases left unmatched: 8. This CDR3 is built from 15 residues. CDR1 is LNHDA, CDR2 SQIVND, per germline (reference sequence). The CDR3, as DNA: TGTGCCAGTAGTCCCCTACTAGCGGGGTTGGATACGCAGTATTTT. Protein product: CASSPLLAGLDTQYF.

The chain joins TRBV30 to TRBJ2-5; 11 nucleotides align to TRBD2. V lost 4 bases to trimming and J lost 2 bases; unmatched junction nucleotides: 6. Germline V gene data show CDR1 as GTSNPN and CDR2 as SVGIG (reference sequence). CDR3 length equals 15 residues. The CDR3 sequence: CAWTSGRTSQETQYF. Written as DNA, the CDR3 is TGTGCCTGGACTAGCGGGAGGACTTCTCAAGAGACCCAGTACTTC.

This clone came up once. The rearrangement joins TRBV4-1 to TRBJ2-7, with 11 positions matching TRBD1. Germline V lookup: CDR1 MGHRA, CDR2 YSYEKL. This CDR3 has 15 amino acids. Germline trimming cut 3 bases from V and 3 bases from J; bases unmatched to any gene: 4. In DNA, the CDR3 is TGCGCCAGCAGCCAGGGACAGGGGGGGAACTACGAGCAGTACTTC. This codes for CASSQGQGGNYEQYF.